The rows below give T cell receptor beta chains drawn from one sample of a study of T cells of healthy individuals. A single record per CDR3 protein comes from TCRdb applying MiXCR to the 5' RACE reads. In the table there are 50,000 to 55,000 distinct CDR3 sequences, about 15% of which are singletons. These receptors all come from a human donor in good health. CDR3s include the opening cysteine and the closing phenylalanine or tryptophan. Fields, in order: clone size, V gene, J gene, D gene, CDR3 protein, CDR3 DNA. A D gene is named only where the DNA matches it firmly. Rows may omit the clone size; those that give it use once, few, many or a size class.

clone size: .
V gene: TRBV6-5
J gene: TRBJ2-1
D gene: .
CDR3 protein: CASSYSEGSNEQFF
CDR3 DNA: TGTGCCAGCAGTTACTCGGAGGGGTCGAATGAGCAGTTCTTC

clone size: .
V gene: TRBV4-3
J gene: TRBJ1-5
D gene: .
CDR3 protein: CASSFNAGEPQHF
CDR3 DNA: TGCGCCAGCAGCTTCAACGCGGGGGAGCCCCAGCATTTT

clone size: many
V gene: TRBV7-9
J gene: TRBJ1-1
D gene: TRBD1
CDR3 protein: CASSFAGTGNEAFF
CDR3 DNA: TGTGCCAGCAGCTTCGCCGGGACAGGGAATGAAGCTTTCTTT

clone size: few
V gene: TRBV21-1
J gene: TRBJ1-5
D gene: .
CDR3 protein: CASSNKVFSNQPQHF
CDR3 DNA: TGTGCCAGCAGCAATAAGGTATTTAGCAATCAGCCCCAGCATTTT

clone size: .
V gene: TRBV24-1
J gene: TRBJ2-1
D gene: TRBD2
CDR3 protein: CATGAGGPDNEQFF
CDR3 DNA: TGTGCCACCGGGGCGGGGGGGCCGGACAATGAGCAGTTCTTC

clone size: few
V gene: TRBV21-1
J gene: TRBJ2-2
D gene: .
CDR3 protein: CASSGGYGELFF
CDR3 DNA: TGTGCCAGCAGCGGCGGCTACGGGGAGCTGTTTTTT

clone size: many
V gene: TRBV20-1
J gene: TRBJ1-2
D gene: .
CDR3 protein: CSARELGGPRSNYGYTF
CDR3 DNA: TGCAGTGCTAGAGAGTTAGGGGGGCCCAGATCTAACTATGGCTACACCTTC

clone size: many
V gene: TRBV6-6
J gene: TRBJ1-2
D gene: .
CDR3 protein: CASSLGRLNYGYTF
CDR3 DNA: TGTGCCAGCAGTTTAGGAAGACTTAACTATGGCTACACCTTC

clone size: many
V gene: TRBV7-6
J gene: TRBJ2-7
D gene: .
CDR3 protein: CASSPSGQTYEQYF
CDR3 DNA: TGTGCCAGCAGCCCATCCGGACAGACCTACGAGCAGTACTTC

clone size: many
V gene: TRBV5-4
J gene: TRBJ2-7
D gene: TRBD2
CDR3 protein: CASSLKAGPAYEQYF
CDR3 DNA: TGTGCCAGCAGCTTGAAAGCGGGACCCGCCTACGAGCAGTACTTC

clone size: many
V gene: TRBV19
J gene: TRBJ1-1
D gene: TRBD1
CDR3 protein: CASRRTGGTEAFF
CDR3 DNA: TGTGCCAGTAGGCGGACAGGTGGTACTGAAGCTTTCTTT

clone size: .
V gene: TRBV24-1
J gene: TRBJ1-4
D gene: .
CDR3 protein: CATGLAGVYEKLFF
CDR3 DNA: TGTGCCACCGGGTTGGCAGGGGTCTATGAAAAACTGTTTTTT

clone size: .
V gene: TRBV7-8
J gene: TRBJ1-2
D gene: TRBD1
CDR3 protein: CASSQGEYGYTF
CDR3 DNA: TGTGCCAGCAGTCAGGGGGAATATGGCTACACCTTC

clone size: many
V gene: TRBV7-9
J gene: TRBJ2-7
D gene: .
CDR3 protein: CASSSREQGRYEQYF
CDR3 DNA: TGTGCCAGCAGCTCACGAGAACAGGGGAGGTACGAGCAGTACTTC

clone size: many
V gene: TRBV27
J gene: TRBJ1-5
D gene: .
CDR3 protein: CASSLSTDQPQHF
CDR3 DNA: TGTGCCAGCAGTTTATCGACGGATCAGCCCCAGCATTTT

clone size: .
V gene: TRBV6-1
J gene: TRBJ1-1
D gene: .
CDR3 protein: CASSLTAGLDTEAFF
CDR3 DNA: TGTGCCAGCAGCCTAACGGCAGGGCTCGACACTGAAGCTTTCTTT

clone size: .
V gene: TRBV7-8
J gene: TRBJ2-5
D gene: .
CDR3 protein: CASSLSAVQETQYF
CDR3 DNA: TGTGCCAGCAGCTTATCTGCAGTCCAAGAGACCCAGTACTTC

clone size: many
V gene: TRBV5-1
J gene: TRBJ2-1
D gene: TRBD1
CDR3 protein: CASSFITGDDNEQFF
CDR3 DNA: TGCGCCAGCAGCTTTATAACAGGGGACGACAATGAGCAGTTCTTC

clone size: .
V gene: TRBV18
J gene: TRBJ2-1
D gene: TRBD2
CDR3 protein: CANSPRLAGANEQFF
CDR3 DNA: TGTGCCAACTCACCACGGCTAGCGGGAGCCAATGAGCAGTTCTTC

clone size: .
V gene: TRBV2
J gene: TRBJ2-7
D gene: TRBD2
CDR3 protein: CASSESGRAVGEQYF
CDR3 DNA: TGTGCCAGCAGTGAATCCGGGAGGGCCGTTGGGGAGCAGTACTTC

clone size: .
V gene: TRBV5-4
J gene: TRBJ2-2
D gene: TRBD1
CDR3 protein: CASSPERGLGGELFF
CDR3 DNA: TGTGCCAGCAGCCCCGAAAGGGGGCTGGGCGGGGAGCTGTTTTTT

clone size: many
V gene: TRBV7-9
J gene: TRBJ2-7
D gene: TRBD2
CDR3 protein: CASSPRRTSGIDEQYF
CDR3 DNA: TGTGCCAGCAGCCCCCGACGGACTAGCGGGATAGACGAGCAGTACTTC

clone size: few
V gene: TRBV24-1
J gene: TRBJ2-7
D gene: .
CDR3 protein: CATSDSLANQYF
CDR3 DNA: TGTGCCACCAGTGATTCGCTAGCCAACCAGTACTTC

clone size: .
V gene: TRBV6-6
J gene: TRBJ2-1
D gene: .
CDR3 protein: CASSYSGYFDEQFF
CDR3 DNA: TGTGCCAGCAGTTACTCTGGCTACTTCGATGAGCAGTTCTTC

clone size: .
V gene: TRBV21-1
J gene: TRBJ2-2
D gene: .
CDR3 protein: CASSKPPDRGPTGELFF
CDR3 DNA: TGTGCCAGCAGCAAACCCCCTGACAGGGGGCCAACCGGGGAGCTGTTTTTT

clone size: many
V gene: TRBV12-3/TRBV12-4
J gene: TRBJ2-7
D gene: .
CDR3 protein: CASSLTGLGEQYF
CDR3 DNA: TGTGCCAGCAGCCTAACAGGACTGGGCGAGCAGTACTTC

clone size: many
V gene: TRBV20-1
J gene: TRBJ2-1
D gene: TRBD2
CDR3 protein: CSALGLAGAYNEQFF
CDR3 DNA: TGCAGTGCCCTCGGACTAGCGGGGGCCTACAATGAGCAGTTCTTC

clone size: few
V gene: TRBV7-9
J gene: TRBJ2-7
D gene: TRBD2
CDR3 protein: CASSFLAERLNEQYF
CDR3 DNA: TGTGCCAGCAGCTTCCTAGCGGAGAGGCTGAACGAGCAGTACTTC

clone size: few
V gene: TRBV3-1
J gene: TRBJ2-7
D gene: .
CDR3 protein: CASSQVGGTTYEQYF
CDR3 DNA: TGTGCCAGCAGCCAAGTCGGCGGAACCACCTACGAGCAGTACTTC

clone size: .
V gene: TRBV7-2
J gene: TRBJ2-5
D gene: .
CDR3 protein: CASSPRLLRETQYF
CDR3 DNA: TGTGCCAGCAGCCCTCGCCTCCTTCGGGAGACCCAGTACTTC

clone size: .
V gene: TRBV7-2
J gene: TRBJ2-7
D gene: .
CDR3 protein: CASSSLLGAYEQYF
CDR3 DNA: TGTGCCAGCAGCTCGTTACTCGGGGCCTACGAGCAGTACTTC

clone size: few
V gene: TRBV9
J gene: TRBJ2-3
D gene: .
CDR3 protein: CASSVAVSSTDTQYF
CDR3 DNA: TGTGCCAGCAGCGTAGCGGTGTCTAGCACAGATACGCAGTATTTT

clone size: .
V gene: TRBV7-2
J gene: TRBJ1-2
D gene: .
CDR3 protein: CASRNSYGYTF
CDR3 DNA: TGTGCCAGCAGGAACAGCTATGGCTACACCTTC

clone size: .
V gene: TRBV7-3
J gene: TRBJ2-7
D gene: .
CDR3 protein: CASGEGAREQYF
CDR3 DNA: TGTGCCTCCGGGGAAGGGGCGCGCGAGCAGTACTTC

clone size: many
V gene: TRBV20-1
J gene: TRBJ2-1
D gene: TRBD2
CDR3 protein: CSARDIWTSGSNEQFF
CDR3 DNA: TGCAGTGCTAGAGATATTTGGACTAGCGGATCCAATGAGCAGTTCTTC

clone size: .
V gene: TRBV20-1
J gene: TRBJ2-2
D gene: .
CDR3 protein: CSVREWGRDTGELFF
CDR3 DNA: TGCAGTGTTAGAGAATGGGGGCGCGACACCGGGGAGCTGTTTTTT

clone size: .
V gene: TRBV5-5
J gene: TRBJ2-7
D gene: TRBD1
CDR3 protein: CASSSGTGAEQYF
CDR3 DNA: TGTGCCAGCAGCTCCGGGACAGGGGCCGAGCAGTACTTC

clone size: many
V gene: TRBV6-2/TRBV6-3
J gene: TRBJ2-1
D gene: TRBD2
CDR3 protein: CASSAVGGGYNEQFF
CDR3 DNA: TGTGCCAGCTCCGCGGTCGGCGGGGGCTACAATGAGCAGTTCTTC

clone size: .
V gene: TRBV6-1
J gene: TRBJ2-2
D gene: .
CDR3 protein: CASSQELGLGELFF
CDR3 DNA: TGTGCCAGCAGTCAGGAATTGGGACTCGGGGAGCTGTTTTTT

clone size: .
V gene: TRBV24-1
J gene: TRBJ2-7
D gene: .
CDR3 protein: CATSGGSSYEQYF
CDR3 DNA: TGTGCCACCAGTGGCGGGTCCTCCTACGAGCAGTACTTC

clone size: many
V gene: TRBV7-2
J gene: TRBJ2-2
D gene: .
CDR3 protein: CASSLLGTGTTGELFF
CDR3 DNA: TGTGCCAGCAGCTTATTAGGCACGGGGACCACCGGGGAGCTGTTTTTT

clone size: few
V gene: TRBV10-3
J gene: TRBJ1-2
D gene: .
CDR3 protein: CAISVTVGGNQGINYGYTF
CDR3 DNA: TGTGCCATCAGTGTGACAGTAGGAGGGAACCAGGGGATTAACTATGGCTACACCTTC

clone size: .
V gene: TRBV9
J gene: TRBJ2-3
D gene: .
CDR3 protein: CASSVLGVDTQYF
CDR3 DNA: TGTGCCAGCAGCGTATTGGGGGTAGATACGCAGTATTTT

clone size: many
V gene: TRBV5-6
J gene: TRBJ1-6
D gene: TRBD1
CDR3 protein: CASSRDRGNSPLHF
CDR3 DNA: TGTGCCAGCAGCCGGGACAGGGGAAATTCACCCCTCCACTTT